Listed below are T cell receptor beta chains from one sample, sequenced in a study of T cells in Graves' hyperthyroidism and ophthalmopathy. Each CDR3 protein gets one entry after TCRdb re-called the multiplex PCR reads with MiXCR. The sample yields around 420,000 distinct CDR3 sequences, less than 20% seen once. Sequencing input: blood. The receptor source for this set is a woman younger than 30 with Graves' hyperthyroidism. The CDR3 runs from the conserved cysteine through the conserved F or W.

j_call,v_call,cdr3_aa
TRBJ2-7,TRBV4-1,CASSQDRRGYEQYF
TRBJ2-7,TRBV7-2,CASSLGGRGPLGDEQYF
TRBJ1-4,TRBV5-5,CASSLVGGKLFF
TRBJ2-5,TRBV6-1,CASSLITSGEETQYF
TRBJ2-7,TRBV5-1,CASSLEGTSYEQYF
TRBJ2-7,TRBV28,CASRRRRWTSGSTSSYEQYF
TRBJ2-2,TRBV29-1,CSVDDRGGTGELFF
TRBJ2-1,TRBV5-1,CASSLVAGQDYNEQFF
TRBJ2-7,TRBV30,CAWRGTSGYEQYF
TRBJ1-5,TRBV19,CASRTRYGQPQHF
TRBJ2-3,TRBV12-3/TRBV12-4,CASSLLAGVTDTQYF
TRBJ2-1,TRBV7-9,CASSPTSGNNNEQFF
TRBJ1-1,TRBV7-6,CASSKAGLEAFF
TRBJ2-2,TRBV5-1,CASSLGWRGTGELFF
TRBJ2-1,TRBV20-1,CSAMGLAGGRSFNEQFF
TRBJ2-3,TRBV19,CATRRGASTDTQYF
TRBJ2-1,TRBV11-3,CASSLAAQENEQFF
TRBJ2-6,TRBV28,CASSGGRGRGANVLTF
TRBJ1-3,TRBV19,CASGPRGTAGNTIYF
TRBJ2-3,TRBV11-3,CASSLSGRARDTQYF
TRBJ1-2,TRBV20-1,CSAREGGGGAYGYTF
TRBJ2-3,TRBV3-1,CASSNRARTQYF
TRBJ2-1,TRBV11-1,CASSWTGVYNEQFF
TRBJ2-2,TRBV7-3,CASRKGGARPDTGELFF
TRBJ2-3,TRBV2,CASSEPAIRYTDTQYF
TRBJ2-2,TRBV9,CASSARQGTFGTGELFF
TRBJ1-2,TRBV19,CASSMGPRSSGDSYGYTF
TRBJ2-7,TRBV20-1,CSARDFGRTHEQYF
TRBJ1-4,TRBV29-1,CSVSLAGGSGEKLFF
TRBJ2-7,TRBV6-2/TRBV6-3,CASSDGAGGFYEQYF
TRBJ1-5,TRBV6-1,CASSPPAQPQHF
TRBJ1-2,TRBV6-1,CASGGGAGYGYTF
TRBJ1-1,TRBV30,CAWGALTEAFF
TRBJ2-3,TRBV30,CAWSEGGTDTQYF
TRBJ1-1,TRBV11-2,CAAGGQGGTEAFF
TRBJ2-5,TRBV5-1,CASSFEGWETQYF
TRBJ1-6,TRBV6-1,CASSEVGQSNSPLHF
TRBJ2-6,TRBV12-3/TRBV12-4,CASRAVSRGLRLGANVLTF
TRBJ2-7,TRBV11-2,CASSFTGNEQYF
TRBJ2-2,TRBV11-3,CASSPRVNANTGELFF
TRBJ2-7,TRBV5-1,CASSPDSARNEQYF
TRBJ2-7,TRBV6-9,CASSYKSGLAGEYRYEQYF
TRBJ2-2,TRBV7-9,CASSFVVLANTGELFF
TRBJ2-1,TRBV28,CASRSGSYNEQFF
TRBJ1-1,TRBV29-1,CSVARGGDTEAFF
TRBJ1-1,TRBV6-1,CASSPGGTGDTEAFF
TRBJ1-1,TRBV10-3,CAITGDYTEAFF
TRBJ1-3,TRBV18,CASSGQQGSIPGNTIYF
TRBJ2-7,TRBV19,CASSTRESRDEQYF